This record looks at one T cell receptor (beta chain) sequence and its context. The antigen remains undetermined. Losses at the gene ends were 1 base for V and 8 bases for J; bases not matched to a gene: 5. This CDR3 has 14 amino acids. In germline, CDR1 is SGHNT, CDR2 YYREEE (reference sequence). The data are from a study of CD4+ T cells in melanoma. Study results and caveats: Reportedly, melanoma neoantigen-specific CD4+ T cells showed varied differentiation states. CD8+ T cell, macrophage and B cell function reportedly correlated with neoantigen-specific CD4+ T cells.

The protocol was immunoSEQ multiplex PCR, while the TCRdb copy is restricted to in-frame clones and leaves out a portion. The sample consists of around 6,600 clones, about three fifths of them appearing once. The V and J genes are TRBV5-4 and TRBJ2-1; 8 nucleotides match TRBD2. The clonotype originates from a human donor with melanoma. Sequencing was carried out using cells from a culture (not recorded whether cultured in vitro). CDR3 residues: CASSLSGGRDEQFF. The CDR3 coding sequence is TGTGCCAGCAGCTTGTCGGGGGGGCGGGATGAGCAGTTCTTC.